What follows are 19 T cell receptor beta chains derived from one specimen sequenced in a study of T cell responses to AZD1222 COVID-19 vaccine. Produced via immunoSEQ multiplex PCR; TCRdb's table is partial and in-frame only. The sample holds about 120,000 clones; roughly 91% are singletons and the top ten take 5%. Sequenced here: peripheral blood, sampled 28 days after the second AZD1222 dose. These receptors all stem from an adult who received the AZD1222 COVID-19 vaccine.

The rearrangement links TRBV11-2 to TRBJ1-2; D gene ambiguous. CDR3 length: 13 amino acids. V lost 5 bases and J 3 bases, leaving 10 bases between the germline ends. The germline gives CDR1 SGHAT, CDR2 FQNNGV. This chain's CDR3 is CASSPLGDYGYTF. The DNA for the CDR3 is TGTGCCAGCAGCCCACTCGGCGACTATGGCTACACCTTC.

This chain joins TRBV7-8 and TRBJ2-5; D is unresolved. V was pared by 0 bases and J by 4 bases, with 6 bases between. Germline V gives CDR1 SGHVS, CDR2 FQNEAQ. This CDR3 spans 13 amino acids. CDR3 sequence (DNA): TGTGCCAGCAGCTTAGCGAGGCGAGAGACCCAGTACTTC. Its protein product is CASSLARRETQYF.

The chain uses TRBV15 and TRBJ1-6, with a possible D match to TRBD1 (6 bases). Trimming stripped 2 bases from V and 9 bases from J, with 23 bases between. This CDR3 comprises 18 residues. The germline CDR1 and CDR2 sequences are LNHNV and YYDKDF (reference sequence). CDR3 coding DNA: TGTGCCACCAGCAGATCAATCGGGACACCCGGCATGGGTTCACCCCTCCACTTT. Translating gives CATSRSIGTPGMGSPLHF.

The CDR3 sequence: CASSLMNTEAFF. In DNA, the CDR3 is TGTGCCAGCAGCCTAATGAACACTGAAGCTTTCTTT. The chain couples TRBV5-8 to TRBJ1-1, with D uncertain. The germline V gene encodes CDR1 SGHTS and CDR2 YDEGEE. The CDR3 loop spans 12 amino acids. V lost 4 bases and J lost 0, with 4 bases in between.

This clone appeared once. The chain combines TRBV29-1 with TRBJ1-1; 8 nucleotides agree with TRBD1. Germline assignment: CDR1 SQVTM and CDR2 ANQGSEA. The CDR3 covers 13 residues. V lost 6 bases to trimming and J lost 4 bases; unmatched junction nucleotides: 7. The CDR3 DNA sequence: TGCAGCGTCGCCCAGGGGGCTGGCACTGAAGCTTTCTTT. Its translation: CSVAQGAGTEAFF.

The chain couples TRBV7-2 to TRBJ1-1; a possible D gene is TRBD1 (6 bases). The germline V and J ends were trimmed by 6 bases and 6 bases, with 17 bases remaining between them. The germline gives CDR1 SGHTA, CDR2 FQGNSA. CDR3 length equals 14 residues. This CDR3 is CASSFRGGRAEAFF. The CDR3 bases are TGTGCCAGCAGTTTTAGGGGGGGGAGAGCTGAAGCTTTCTTT.

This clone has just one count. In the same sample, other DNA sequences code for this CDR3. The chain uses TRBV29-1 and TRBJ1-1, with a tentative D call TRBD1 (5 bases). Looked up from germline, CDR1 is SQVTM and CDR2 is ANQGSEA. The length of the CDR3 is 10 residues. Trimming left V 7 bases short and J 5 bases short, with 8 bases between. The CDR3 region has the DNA TGCAGCGCCAGGGTAACTGAAGCTTTCTTT. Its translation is CSARVTEAFF.

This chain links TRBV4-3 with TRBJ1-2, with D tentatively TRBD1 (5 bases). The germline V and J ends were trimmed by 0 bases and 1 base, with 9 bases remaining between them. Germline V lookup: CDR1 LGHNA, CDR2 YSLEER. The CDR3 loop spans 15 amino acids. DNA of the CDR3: TGCGCCAGCAGCCAAGAAGCAGACAGTAACTATGGCTACACCTTC. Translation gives CASSQEADSNYGYTF.

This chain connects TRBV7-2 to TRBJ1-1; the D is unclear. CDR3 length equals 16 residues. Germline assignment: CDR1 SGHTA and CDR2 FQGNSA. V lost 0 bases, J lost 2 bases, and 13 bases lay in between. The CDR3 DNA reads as TGTGCCAGCAGCTTAGCGTCTAGGTCAGGAAACACTGAAGCTTTCTTT. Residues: CASSLASRSGNTEAFF.

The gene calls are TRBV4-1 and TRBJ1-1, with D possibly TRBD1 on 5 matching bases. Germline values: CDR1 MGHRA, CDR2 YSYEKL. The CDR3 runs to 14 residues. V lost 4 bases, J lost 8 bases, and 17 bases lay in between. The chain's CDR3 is CASSPRAGPDEAFF. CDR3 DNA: TGCGCCAGCAGCCCCCGGGCAGGGCCAGACGAAGCTTTCTTT.

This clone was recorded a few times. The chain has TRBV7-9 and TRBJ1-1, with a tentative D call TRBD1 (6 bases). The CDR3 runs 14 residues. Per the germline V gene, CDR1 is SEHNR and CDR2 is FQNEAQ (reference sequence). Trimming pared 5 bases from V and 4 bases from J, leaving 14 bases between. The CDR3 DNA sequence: TGTGCCAGCAGCCCGGAGGGGGTCCCCACTGAAGCTTTCTTT. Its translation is CASSPEGVPTEAFF.

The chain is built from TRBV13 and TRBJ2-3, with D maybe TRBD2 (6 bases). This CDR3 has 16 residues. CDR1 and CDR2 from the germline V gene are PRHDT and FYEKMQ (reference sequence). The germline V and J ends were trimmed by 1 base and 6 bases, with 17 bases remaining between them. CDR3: CASSLDHGGEADTQYF. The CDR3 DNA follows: TGTGCCAGCAGCTTAGACCACGGCGGGGAAGCGGATACGCAGTATTTT.

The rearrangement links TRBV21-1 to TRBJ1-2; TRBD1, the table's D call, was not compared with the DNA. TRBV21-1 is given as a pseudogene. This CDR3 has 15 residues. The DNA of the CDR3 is TGTGCCAGCAGCAAAGCGCATACAGGGTGCCGTGGCTACACCTTC. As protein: CASSKAHTGCRGYTF.

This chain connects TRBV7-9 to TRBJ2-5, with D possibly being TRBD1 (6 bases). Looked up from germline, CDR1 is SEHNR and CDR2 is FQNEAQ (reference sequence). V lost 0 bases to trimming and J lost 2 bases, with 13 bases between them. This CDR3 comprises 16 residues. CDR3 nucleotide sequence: TGTGCCAGCAGCTTAGCTCTCCGAGGGGGACAAGAGACCCAGTACTTC. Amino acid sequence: CASSLALRGGQETQYF.

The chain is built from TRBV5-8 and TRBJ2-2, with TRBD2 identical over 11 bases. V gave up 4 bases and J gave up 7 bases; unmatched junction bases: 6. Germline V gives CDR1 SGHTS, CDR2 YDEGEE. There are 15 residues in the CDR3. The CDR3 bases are TGTGCCAGCAGCGAGGGACTAGCGGCTTTCGGGGAGCTGTTTTTT. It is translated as CASSEGLAAFGELFF.

The CDR3 loop reads CASSAGGSGNTIYF. The CDR3, as DNA: TGTGCCAGCAGTGCCGGAGGCTCTGGAAACACCATATATTTT. The chain has TRBV25-1 and TRBJ1-3; unclear D gene. The V end lost 4 bases, the J end lost 0 bases, and 7 bases lay between the germline ends. This CDR3 contains 14 residues. CDR1 and CDR2 (germline): MGHDK, SYGVNS.

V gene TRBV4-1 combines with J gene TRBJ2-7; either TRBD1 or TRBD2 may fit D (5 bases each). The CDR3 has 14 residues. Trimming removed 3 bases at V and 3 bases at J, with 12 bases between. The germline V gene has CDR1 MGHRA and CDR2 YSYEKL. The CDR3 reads CASSHPGDLYEQYF. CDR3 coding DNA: TGCGCCAGCAGCCACCCCGGGGACCTCTACGAGCAGTACTTC.

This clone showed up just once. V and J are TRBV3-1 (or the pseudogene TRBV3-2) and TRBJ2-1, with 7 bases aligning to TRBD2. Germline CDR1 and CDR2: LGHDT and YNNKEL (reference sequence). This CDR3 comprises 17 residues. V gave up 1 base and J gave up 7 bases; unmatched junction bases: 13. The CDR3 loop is CASSQVPGGLAVNEQFF. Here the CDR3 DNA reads TGTGCCAGCAGCCAAGTCCCGGGGGGTCTAGCGGTAAATGAGCAGTTCTTC.

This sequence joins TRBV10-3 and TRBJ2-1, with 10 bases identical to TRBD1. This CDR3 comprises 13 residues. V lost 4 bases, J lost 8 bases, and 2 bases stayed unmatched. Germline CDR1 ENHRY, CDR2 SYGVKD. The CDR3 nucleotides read TGTGCCATCAGTGCCGGGACAGGGGATGAGCAGTTCTTC. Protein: CAISAGTGDEQFF.